This T cell receptor beta chain was sequenced for a study of Graves' ophthalmopathy and Graves' hyperthyroidism. Study-level results: The authors also found most expanded thyroid clonotypes above 0.001 frequency in blood.

After removal of 4 bases from V and 7 bases from J, the junction contained 4 bases not matched to a gene. CDR1 SGHRS and CDR2 YFSETQ come from the germline V gene. This CDR3 region has 13 residues. Concerning this clonotype: The antigen remains unidentified.

Researchers took RNA transcripts and amplified TCR beta CDR3 regions from them. The library came from an HTBI-primed first-round RT-PCR and a second-round multiplex PCR. Each CDR3 protein gets one entry after TCRdb re-called the multiplex PCR reads with MiXCR. The sample records about 590,000 distinct CDR3 sequences, under 40% being singletons. The clonotype comes from an adult man with Graves' hyperthyroidism. The chain combines TRBV5-1 with TRBJ1-5; 8 positions match TRBD1. Material: peripheral blood or thyroid tissue (not recorded which). In DNA form, the CDR3 reads TGCGCCAGCAGCCAGGGGGCGGGGCAGCCCCAGCATTTT. Translated, it gives CASSQGAGQPQHF.